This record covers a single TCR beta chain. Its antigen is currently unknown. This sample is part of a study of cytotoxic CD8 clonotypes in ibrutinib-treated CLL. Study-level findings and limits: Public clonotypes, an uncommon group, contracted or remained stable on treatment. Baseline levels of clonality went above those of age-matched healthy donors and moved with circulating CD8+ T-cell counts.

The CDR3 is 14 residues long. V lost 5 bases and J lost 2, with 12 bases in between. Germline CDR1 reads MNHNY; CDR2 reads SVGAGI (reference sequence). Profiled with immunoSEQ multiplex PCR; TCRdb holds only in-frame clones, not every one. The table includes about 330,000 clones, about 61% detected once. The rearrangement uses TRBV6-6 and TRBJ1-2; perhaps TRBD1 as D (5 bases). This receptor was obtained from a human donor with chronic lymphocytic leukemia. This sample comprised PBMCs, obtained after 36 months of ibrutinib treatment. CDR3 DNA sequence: TGTGCCAGCAGTACCTTTGGGGCGAACTATGGCTACACCTTC. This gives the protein CASSTFGANYGYTF.